This T cell receptor (beta chain) was profiled in a study of T cell changes during pregnancy in multiple sclerosis. Assay: immunoSEQ multiplex PCR; the TCRdb copy retains only in-frame clones and omits some. The sample lists 77,000 or so clones; 93% were seen once. The trim removed 5 bases at V and 4 bases at J, leaving 7 bases unmatched. Looked up from germline, CDR1 is SEHNR and CDR2 is FQNEAQ (reference sequence). There are 15 residues in the CDR3. The sequence was obtained from a female donor in good health, enrolled as a control in a pregnancy study. Material: peripheral blood, obtained in the second trimester of pregnancy. This chain joins TRBV7-9 and TRBJ1-5; 8 positions agree with TRBD1. The CDR3 DNA reads as TGTGCCAGCAGCCTCATGGGACAGGTAAATCAGCCCCAGCATTTT. Residues: CASSLMGQVNQPQHF.